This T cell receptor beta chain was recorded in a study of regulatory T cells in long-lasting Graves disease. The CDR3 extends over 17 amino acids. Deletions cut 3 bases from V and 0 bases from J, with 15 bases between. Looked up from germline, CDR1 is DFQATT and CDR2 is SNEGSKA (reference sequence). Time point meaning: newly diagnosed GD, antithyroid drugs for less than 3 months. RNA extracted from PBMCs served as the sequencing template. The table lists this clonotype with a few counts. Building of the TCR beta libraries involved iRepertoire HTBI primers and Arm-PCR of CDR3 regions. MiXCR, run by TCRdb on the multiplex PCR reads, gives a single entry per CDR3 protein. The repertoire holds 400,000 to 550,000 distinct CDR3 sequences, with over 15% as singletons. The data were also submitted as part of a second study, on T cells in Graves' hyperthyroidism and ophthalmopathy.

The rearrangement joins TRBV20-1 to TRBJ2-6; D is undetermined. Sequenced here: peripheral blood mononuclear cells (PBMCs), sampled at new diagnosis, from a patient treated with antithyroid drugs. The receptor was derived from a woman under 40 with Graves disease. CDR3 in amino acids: CSASTVGRLSGANVLTF. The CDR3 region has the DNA TGCAGTGCTAGCACTGTGGGCAGGCTCTCTGGGGCCAACGTCCTGACTTTC.